This T cell receptor beta chain emerged from a study of OX40 agonist ivuxolimab in advanced cancers. This table comes from immunoSEQ multiplex PCR, and its TCRdb copy is limited to in-frame clones, with some not included. The sample has 55,000 to 70,000 clones; 80% to 90% are singletons. To note about this clone: Antigen unknown.

The study's findings and limits: In general, CD8+ T cells held more expanded clones than CD4+ did, on average. The work left the antigen specificity of expanded peripheral T cells undetermined.

This CDR3 spans 16 amino acids. With 3 bases removed from V and 3 bases from J, the gap between germline ends came to 19 bases. From germline, CDR1 is SGHDT and CDR2 YYEEEE. This sequence was found in an adult with an advanced solid tumor such as melanoma, head and neck, liver or kidney cancer. The sample consisted of CD4+ or CD8+ T cells sorted from blood, taken in a trial of the OX40 agonist ivuxolimab. The genes are TRBV5-6 and TRBJ2-7; the D gene is possibly TRBD1 (6 bases). The CDR3 DNA reads TGTGCCAGCAGCTGGTGGGGGAGACAGGCCCTCTACGAGCAGTACTTC. Its translation is CASSWWGRQALYEQYF.